This T cell receptor beta chain was identified in a study of cytomegalovirus exposure and HLA in healthy donors. Overall study: In an earlier analysis, around 100 million unique TCR beta sequences were found from approximately 170 million T cells.

PCR primers comprised 60 Vbeta and 13 Jbeta primers. Assay used: immunoSEQ multiplex PCR; TCRdb lists only in-frame clones, some missing. The data contain some 90,000 clones, approximately 70% of them singletons. This clone was seen a few times. Trimming removed 3 bases from V and 4 bases from J, with 17 bases in between. CDR1 and CDR2 from the germline V gene are LGHNA and YSLEER. The CDR3 totals 16 residues. The chain joins TRBV4-3 to TRBJ2-3, with a tentative D call TRBD2 (6 bases). The TCR comes from a man in his sixties in good health and CMV-seronegative. The sample taken for sequencing was PBMCs. The CDR3 DNA reads as TGCGCCAGCAGCCATTCCGGGGCGGGGATCCCAGATACGCAGTATTTT. This encodes CASSHSGAGIPDTQYF.